This T cell receptor beta chain is drawn from a study of breast tumors, draining lymph nodes, adjacent tissues listed by TCRdb under 2016. With regard to the full study: The study compared TCR beta repertoires across tumor, adjacent nontumor tissue and axillary lymph nodes from breast cancer patients. The study aimed to assess the relationships and possible T-cell exchange between tumor, surrounding tissue and draining lymph node repertoires in human breast cancer. The paper's findings and limits, for the study overall: Tumors showed preferential V and J gene usage, and their T-cell repertoire diversity fell below that of lymph nodes yet above that of nontumor tissue. The data were considered consistent with the idea that most tumor T cells come from the lymph node and then expand in tumor tissue. Tumor and nontumor tissue repertoires were found to be significantly more similar in luminal-like than in basal-like breast cancer. Rather than being directly demonstrated, the conclusion that tumor T cells originate in lymph nodes was presented as consistent with a hypothesis.

TCRdb shows the sequencer as Illumina HiSeq 2000. Multiplex PCR amplification was used to generate the TCR beta chain libraries. High-throughput sequencing was used to analyze the amplified TCR beta chain products. TCRdb passed the public sequencing reads through fastp at Q25 and MiXCR, retaining productive beta sequences. Every distinct CDR3 protein forms one entry, paired with its most common genes and DNA. This sample holds 150,000 to 250,000 distinct CDR3 sequences; around 33% were observed only once. The top ten clones comprise roughly 4% of the sample. CDR1 and CDR2 are read off the germline V gene (reference sequence) as DFQATT and SNEGSKA. Unmatched junction bases come to 8, with V trimmed by 0 bases and J by 3 bases. The CDR3 covers 16 residues, taking in both the cysteine and the phenylalanine. Solely the CDR3 DNA is kept, with 48 bases framed from the first base. This clonotype occurred many times. Its recognized antigen is unknown. No much larger clone is present one base from it, and per-base qualities are unavailable.

The lymph node samples were taken from the axillary draining lymph nodes of breast cancer patients. The sequence joins TRBV20-1 to TRBJ1-5, with 7 bases in between that match TRBD1. The source material was axillary lymph node tissue. This TCR came from a female donor with breast cancer. Some clones in this sample may be carry-over from other donors' samples. The DNA is TGCAGTGCTAGAGAGAGGGGGACAGCTTACAATCAGCCCCAGCATTTT. Translation gives CSARERGTAYNQPQHF.